The 5 T cell receptor beta chains below were found in one sample sequenced in a study of blood T cell repertoires in COVID-19. Some clones are missing from TCRdb's copy, which holds only in-frame ones; the method was immunoSEQ multiplex PCR. Of 130,000 to 150,000 clones listed, 84% are singletons. Material for sequencing was peripheral blood. All receptors come from a woman of 80 years or more in a cohort sampled during active or convalescent COVID-19.

Written as DNA, the CDR3 is TGTGCCAGCAGCAAACAGGGGATATCCCAGCATTTT. Translation: CASSKQGISQHF. The chain couples TRBV7-2 to TRBJ1-5; TRBD1 aligns across 7 bases. The V segment lost 5 bases and the J segment 11 bases; nucleotides outside the gene matches: 6. The CDR3 covers 12 residues. Germline lookup yields CDR1 SGHTA and CDR2 FQGNSA. Using reference TRBV7-2 and TRBJ1-5 for the parts outside the CDR3, the full variable domain is GAGVSQSPSNKVTEKGKDVELRCDPISGHTALYWYRQSLGQGLEFLIYFQGNSAPDKSGLPSDRFSAERTGGSVSTLTIQRTQQEDSAVYLCASSKQGISQHFGDGTRLSIL.

The chain has TRBV18 and TRBJ1-2; D is possibly TRBD1 (6 bases). Germline values: CDR1 KGHSH, CDR2 LQKENI. V was trimmed by 2 bases and J by 5 bases, leaving 12 bases between them. The CDR3 runs to 14 residues. The CDR3 is CASSPMGAWYGYTF. The DNA for the CDR3 is TGTGCCAGCTCACCAATGGGGGCTTGGTATGGCTACACCTTC.

The V gene is TRBV5-4, the J gene TRBJ2-2; 10 nucleotides line up with TRBD1. This CDR3 is built from 13 residues. Germline V gene sequence: CDR1 SGHNT, CDR2 YYREEE (reference sequence). Trimming at V came to 10 bases and at J to 5 bases, leaving 5 bases not matched to a gene. CDR3 bases: TGTGCCGCCAGGGACAGGGGAACCGGGGAGCTGTTTTTT. Translation gives CAARDRGTGELFF.

V gene TRBV30 combines with J gene TRBJ1-3, with TRBD1 matching over 10 bases. Germline V CDR1 and CDR2: GTSNPN, SVGIG (reference sequence). There are 19 residues in the CDR3. With V trimmed by 2 bases and J by 0 bases, 13 bases remained unmatched. CDR3 bases: TGTGCCTGGAGTCGCATTCGGGACAGGGGTGCCCACTCTGGAAACACCATATATTTT. This codes for CAWSRIRDRGAHSGNTIYF.

This sequence joins TRBV29-1 and TRBJ1-1; 8 bases align to TRBD1. V lost 1 base to trimming and J lost 1 base; unmatched junction nucleotides: 8. The CDR3 totals 16 residues. From germline, CDR1 is SQVTM and CDR2 ANQGSEA. CDR3 protein: CSVEAYSGTGNTEAFF. CDR3 bases: TGCAGCGTTGAAGCCTATTCCGGGACAGGGAACACTGAAGCTTTCTTT.